The 26 T cell receptor beta chains below were found in one sample sequenced in a study of cytomegalovirus exposure and HLA in healthy donors. 13 Jbeta primers and 60 Vbeta primers were used for the PCR. Sequencing used immunoSEQ multiplex PCR; TCRdb keeps in-frame clones, though not all of them. The sample yields 150,000 to 200,000 clones, roughly 73% seen once. Sequenced: PBMCs. The receptor source for this set is a woman between 40 and 55 years old in good health and CMV-seropositive.

The chain is built from TRBV13 and TRBJ2-3, with TRBD2 identical over 7 bases. Germline V CDR1 and CDR2: PRHDT, FYEKMQ (reference sequence). J was trimmed by 2 bases and V by 5 bases; bases with no gene match: 4. CDR3 length equals 14 residues. CDR3 DNA sequence: TGTGCCAGCAGCAGAGCGGGATCCACAGATACGCAGTATTTT. It translates to CASSRAGSTDTQYF.

The chain is built from TRBV6-4 and TRBJ1-2; D uncertain. This CDR3 is built from 14 residues. From germline, CDR1 is MRHNA and CDR2 SNTAGT. V gave up 2 bases and J gave up 6 bases, with 13 bases separating them. The CDR3, as DNA: TGTGCCAGCAGTGACGGGTCGGGAGGACATGGCTACACCTTC. It specifies CASSDGSGGHGYTF.

V and J are TRBV21-1 and TRBJ2-3; whether TRBD2, the table's D call, matches the DNA was not checked. TRBV21-1 is a pseudogene. The CDR3 spans 15 residues. The chain's CDR3 is CASSKERGPEDTQYF. In DNA form, the CDR3 reads TGTGCCAGCAGCAAAGAACGGGGTCCGGAAGATACGCAGTATTTT.

The rearrangement joins TRBV2 to TRBJ1-1; 12 bases align to TRBD1. Germline assignment: CDR1 SNHLY and CDR2 FYNNEI. The length of the CDR3 is 14 residues. After removal of 5 bases from V and 7 bases from J, the junction contained 5 bases not matched to a gene. In DNA form, the CDR3 reads TGTGCCAGCAGTTACGGGACAGGGGGCTTTGAAGCTTTCTTT. The encoded protein is CASSYGTGGFEAFF.

A few counts support this clone. This sequence joins TRBV28 and TRBJ2-2, with D tentatively TRBD2 (7 bases). CDR1 is MDHEN and CDR2 is SYDVKM in the germline V gene. The V end was cut by 8 bases, the J end by 1 base, with 14 bases between. The CDR3 totals 15 residues. The CDR3 loop is CASDPGGQNTGELFF. In nucleotides, the CDR3 is TGTGCCAGCGATCCGGGGGGCCAGAACACCGGGGAGCTGTTTTTT.

This sequence joins TRBV6-5 and TRBJ2-5; D gene uncertain. The CDR3 loop spans 11 amino acids. Trimming took 6 bases from V and 3 from J, leaving 5 bases between them. The germline gives CDR1 MNHEY, CDR2 SVGAGI. The CDR3 is CASSEKETQYF. The CDR3 DNA follows: TGTGCCAGCAGCGAGAAAGAGACCCAGTACTTC.

This clone was counted between two and nine times. J is TRBJ1-4 and V is TRBV4-3; 9 positions match TRBD1. V was pared by 1 base and J by 5 bases, with 5 bases of the junction left unmatched. Looked up from germline, CDR1 is LGHNA and CDR2 is YSLEER. CDR3 size: 16 residues. CDR3 sequence (DNA): TGCGCCAGCAGCCAAGCTCCGACAGGGGGAAATGAAAAACTGTTTTTT. It codes for CASSQAPTGGNEKLFF.

The chain is built from TRBV6-5 and TRBJ2-7, with TRBD1 matching 11 bases. Germline loops: CDR1 MNHEY, CDR2 SVGAGI. CDR3 length equals 15 residues. J was trimmed by 4 bases and V by 6 bases; bases with no gene match: 8. Here the CDR3 reads CASRDRGTGGYEQYF. DNA for the CDR3: TGTGCCAGCAGGGACCGAGGGACAGGGGGGTACGAGCAGTACTTC.

V and J are TRBV7-2 and TRBJ1-5; TRBD1 might be the D (5 bases). This CDR3 is 15 amino acids long. Germline-derived CDR1 and CDR2 are SGHTA and FQGNSA. V was trimmed by 4 bases and J by 2 bases, leaving 12 bases between them. CDR3 sequence: CASSSVTGGNQPQHF. In DNA, the CDR3 is TGTGCCAGCAGCTCTGTTACAGGCGGCAATCAGCCCCAGCATTTT.

This sequence joins TRBV7-2 and TRBJ2-5; 11 bases are shared with TRBD1. The germline gives CDR1 SGHTA, CDR2 FQGNSA. The CDR3 has 14 residues. The trim removed 4 bases at V and 5 bases at J, leaving 3 bases unmatched. CDR3: CASSSGQGGETQYF. DNA for the CDR3: TGTGCCAGCAGCTCGGGACAGGGGGGGGAGACCCAGTACTTC.

This clone was counted once. The chain links TRBV6-1 to TRBJ1-2; a weak D match, TRBD1 (5 bases). V was shortened by 1 base and J by 8 bases, with 26 bases between the two germline ends. The CDR3 extends over 18 amino acids. CDR1 MNHNS and CDR2 SASEGT come from the germline V gene. CDR3 bases: TGTGCCAGCAGTGAAGAAACATCAGGGTTCTTAATAATCTGCGGCTACACCTTC. This translates into CASSEETSGFLIICGYTF.

The chain recombines TRBV14 with TRBJ1-2; D might be TRBD1 (6 bases). The CDR3 is 15 residues long. In germline, CDR1 is SGHDN, CDR2 FVKESK. Trimming took off 4 bases at V and 5 bases at J, with 17 bases between the two ends. DNA of the CDR3: TGTGCCAGCAGCCCTGCCTACGACAGGCTATATGGCTACACCTTC. It specifies CASSPAYDRLYGYTF.

The chain employs TRBV5-8 and TRBJ1-2; D remains unclear. Trimming cost V 4 bases and J 4 bases, with 17 bases left between them. The length of the CDR3 is 15 residues. CDR1 and CDR2 from the germline V gene are SGHTS and YDEGEE. CDR3 residues: CASSNHNGISYGYTF. The CDR3 region has the DNA TGTGCCAGCAGCAATCACAACGGGATAAGCTATGGCTACACCTTC.

This clone was counted between two and nine times. V gene TRBV27 combines with J gene TRBJ2-4; 10 bases are shared with TRBD1. Germline values: CDR1 MNHEY, CDR2 SMNVEV (reference sequence). The CDR3 extends over 14 amino acids. J was trimmed by 9 bases and V by 2 bases; bases with no gene match: 4. This chain's CDR3 is CASSLDRGLGIQYF. Here the CDR3 DNA reads TGTGCCAGCAGTTTAGACAGGGGGCTCGGCATTCAGTACTTC.

This clone has only one observation. The chain employs TRBV6-6 and TRBJ2-2; 13 nucleotides match TRBD2. The trim removed 5 bases at V and 8 bases at J, leaving 8 bases unmatched. From germline, CDR1 is MNHNY and CDR2 SVGAGI (reference sequence). The CDR3 is 16 amino acids. The DNA of the CDR3 is TGTGCCAGCAGTCCCGGGACTAGCGGGACCCGGGGGGAGCTGTTTTTT. It is translated as CASSPGTSGTRGELFF.

This clone turned up a few times. The chain couples TRBV28 to TRBJ2-2; 11 nucleotides line up with TRBD2. The CDR3 sequence is 17 residues long. CDR1 MDHEN and CDR2 SYDVKM come from the germline V gene. V trimming: 4 bases; J trimming: 0 bases; junction bases outside the gene matches: 4. The CDR3 is CASSSGTSGTNTGELFF. As DNA, the CDR3 is TGTGCCAGCAGTTCGGGGACTAGCGGTACGAACACCGGGGAGCTGTTTTTT. The full variable domain, its missing parts supplied by reference TRBV28 and TRBJ2-2, is DVKVTQSSRYLVKRTGEKVFLECVQDMDHENMFWYRQDPGLGLRLIYFSYDVKMKEKGDIPEGYSVSREKKERFSLILESASTNQTSMYLCASSSGTSGTNTGELFFGEGSRLTVL.

J is TRBJ2-7 and V is TRBV7-9, with 8 positions matching TRBD1. This CDR3 region has 13 residues. CDR1 SEHNR and CDR2 FQNEAQ come from the germline V gene (reference sequence). Unmatched junction bases numbered 5, after V lost 5 bases and J lost 5 bases. Written as DNA, the CDR3 is TGTGCCAGCAGCCCACGGACAGGGAACGAGCAGTACTTC. This codes for CASSPRTGNEQYF.

The rearrangement links TRBV7-9 to TRBJ2-5; D uncertain. The CDR3 loop spans 11 amino acids. V lost 4 bases, J lost 5 bases, and 5 bases lay in between. Germline CDR1 and CDR2: SEHNR and FQNEAQ (reference sequence). CDR3 in amino acids: CASSSRETQYF. CDR3 DNA: TGTGCCAGCAGCTCCAGGGAGACCCAGTACTTC.

The CDR3 is CASSAPPGQGFGYTF. The CDR3 DNA reads TGTGCCAGCAGTGCGCCCCCGGGACAGGGCTTTGGCTACACCTTC. The chain uses TRBV27 and TRBJ1-2; 9 bases are shared with TRBD1. CDR1 is MNHEY, CDR2 SMNVEV, per germline (reference sequence). The CDR3 is 15 amino acids. V dropped 5 bases and J dropped 7; count of bases not matched to a gene: 11.

The rearrangement uses TRBV28 and TRBJ1-2; weak D call: TRBD1 (5 bases). Trimming took 5 bases from V and 6 from J, leaving 10 bases between them. The CDR3 covers 12 residues. CDR1 and CDR2 from the germline V gene are MDHEN and SYDVKM. The CDR3 sequence: CASSNQGNGYTF. As DNA, the CDR3 is TGTGCCAGCAGTAATCAGGGTAATGGCTACACCTTC.

This rearrangement joins TRBV7-9 to TRBJ2-2; possible D gene TRBD1, 5 bases. CDR1 SEHNR and CDR2 FQNEAQ come from the germline V gene (reference sequence). The CDR3 totals 13 residues. V lost 4 bases and J 5 bases, leaving 8 bases between the germline ends. The DNA of the CDR3 is TGTGCCAGCAGCTCCAGGGTTACCGGGGAGCTGTTTTTT. Its translation is CASSSRVTGELFF.

The rearrangement uses TRBV28 and TRBJ1-1; D possibly corresponds to TRBD1 (5 bases). This CDR3 is 14 amino acids long. V was cut by 3 bases and J by 0 bases, with 8 bases left in between. Germline lookup yields CDR1 MDHEN and CDR2 SYDVKM. CDR3 sequence (DNA): TGTGCCAGCAGTTTGCTACAGGTGAACACTGAAGCTTTCTTT. This codes for CASSLLQVNTEAFF.

This rearrangement joins TRBV30 to TRBJ2-7, with 12 bases lining up with TRBD2. Germline CDR1 GTSNPN, CDR2 SVGIG (reference sequence). The CDR3 is 15 amino acids. Losses at the gene ends were 2 bases for V and 6 bases for J; bases not matched to a gene: 8. In nucleotides, the CDR3 is TGTGCCTGGAGTTCTCCGACTAGCGGGAGACGCGAGCAGTACTTC. It encodes CAWSSPTSGRREQYF.

This clone was seen only once. V is TRBV7-9 and J is TRBJ1-4; possible D gene TRBD1, 6 bases. Germline lookup yields CDR1 SEHNR and CDR2 FQNEAQ (reference sequence). The CDR3 spans 15 residues. Trimming removed 1 base at V and 10 bases at J, with 16 bases between. CDR3: CASSLGTHRDGKLFF. CDR3 in DNA: TGTGCCAGCAGCTTAGGTACCCACAGGGACGGAAAACTGTTTTTT. The entire variable domain, with the rest obtained from reference TRBV7-9 and TRBJ1-4, is as follows: DTGVSQNPRHKITKRGQNVTFRCDPISEHNRLYWYRQTLGQGPEFLTYFQNEAQLEKSRLLSDRFSAERPKGSFSTLEIQRTEQGDSAMYLCASSLGTHRDGKLFFGSGTQLSVL.

The rearrangement uses TRBV28 and TRBJ1-5; 11 bases match TRBD1. Per germline, CDR1 MDHEN and CDR2 SYDVKM. The CDR3 sequence is 14 residues long. Trimming cost V 9 bases and J 9 bases; bases outside gene matches: 10. CDR3 amino acids: CASRDRGLDRPQHF. CDR3 nucleotides: TGTGCCAGTCGGGACAGGGGGTTAGATAGGCCCCAGCATTTT.

V usage is TRBV28 and J usage is TRBJ1-2; 9 bases are a match to TRBD1. The CDR3 consists of 14 residues. Germline V gene lookup returns CDR1 MDHEN and CDR2 SYDVKM. After removal of 3 bases from V and 6 bases from J, the junction contained 5 bases not matched to a gene. CDR3 bases: TGTGCCAGCAGTTTCGTACAGGGGGCGAATGGCTACACCTTC. Encoded protein: CASSFVQGANGYTF.